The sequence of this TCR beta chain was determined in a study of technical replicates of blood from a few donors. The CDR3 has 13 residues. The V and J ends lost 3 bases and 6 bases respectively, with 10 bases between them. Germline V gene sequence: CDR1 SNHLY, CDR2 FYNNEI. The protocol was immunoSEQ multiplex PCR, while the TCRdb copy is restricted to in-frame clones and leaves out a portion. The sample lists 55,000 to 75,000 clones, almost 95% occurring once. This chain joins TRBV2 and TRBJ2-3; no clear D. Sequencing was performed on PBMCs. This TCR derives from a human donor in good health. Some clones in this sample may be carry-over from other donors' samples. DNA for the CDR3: TGTGCCAGCAGTGATCTCCTACCGGATACGCAGTATTTT. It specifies CASSDLLPDTQYF.